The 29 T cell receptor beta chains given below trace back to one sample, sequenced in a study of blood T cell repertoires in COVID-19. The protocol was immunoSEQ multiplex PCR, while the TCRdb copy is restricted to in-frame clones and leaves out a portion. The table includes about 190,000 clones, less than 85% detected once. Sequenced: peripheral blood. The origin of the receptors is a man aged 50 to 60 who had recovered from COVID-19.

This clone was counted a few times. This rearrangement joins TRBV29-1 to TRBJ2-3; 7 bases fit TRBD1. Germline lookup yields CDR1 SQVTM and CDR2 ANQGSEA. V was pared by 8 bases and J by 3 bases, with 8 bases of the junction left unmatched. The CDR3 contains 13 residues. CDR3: CSLVGGLTDTQYF. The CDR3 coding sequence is TGCAGCCTTGTAGGGGGCTTGACAGATACGCAGTATTTT.

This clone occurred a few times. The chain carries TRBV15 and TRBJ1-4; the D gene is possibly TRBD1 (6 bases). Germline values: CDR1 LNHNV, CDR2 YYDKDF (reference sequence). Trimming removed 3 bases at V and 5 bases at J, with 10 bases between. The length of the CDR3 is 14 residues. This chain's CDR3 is CATSRDSKNEKLFF. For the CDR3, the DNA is TGTGCCACCAGCAGGGACAGCAAGAATGAAAAACTGTTTTTT.

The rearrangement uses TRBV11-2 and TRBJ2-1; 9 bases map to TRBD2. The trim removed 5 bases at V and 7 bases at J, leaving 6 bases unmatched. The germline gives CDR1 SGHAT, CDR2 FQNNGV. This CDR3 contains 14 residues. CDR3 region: CASSVAGVGNEQFF. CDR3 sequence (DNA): TGTGCCAGCAGCGTAGCGGGAGTGGGGAATGAGCAGTTCTTC.

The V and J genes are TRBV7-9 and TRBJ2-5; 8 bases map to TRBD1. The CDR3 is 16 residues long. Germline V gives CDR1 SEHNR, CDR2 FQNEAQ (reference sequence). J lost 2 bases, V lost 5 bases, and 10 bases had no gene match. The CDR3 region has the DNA TGTGCCAGCAGCGCCCCAAAAGGGACAGGACAAGAGACCCAGTACTTC. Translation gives CASSAPKGTGQETQYF. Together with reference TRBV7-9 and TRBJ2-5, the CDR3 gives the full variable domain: DTGVSQNPRHKITKRGQNVTFRCDPISEHNRLYWYRQTLGQGPEFLTYFQNEAQLEKSRLLSDRFSAERPKGSFSTLEIQRTEQGDSAMYLCASSAPKGTGQETQYFGPGTRLLVL.

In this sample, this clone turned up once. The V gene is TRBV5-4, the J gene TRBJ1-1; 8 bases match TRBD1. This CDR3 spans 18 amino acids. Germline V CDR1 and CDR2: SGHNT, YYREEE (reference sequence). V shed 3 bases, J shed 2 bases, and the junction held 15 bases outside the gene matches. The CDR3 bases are TGTGCCAGCAGCTACAGGGGTTCCCAGGGGGCATTTAACACTGAAGCTTTCTTT. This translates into CASSYRGSQGAFNTEAFF.

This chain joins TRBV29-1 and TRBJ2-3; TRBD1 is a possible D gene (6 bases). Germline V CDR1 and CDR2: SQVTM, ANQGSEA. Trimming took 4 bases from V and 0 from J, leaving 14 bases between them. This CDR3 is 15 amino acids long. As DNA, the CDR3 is TGCAGCGTTGCTAGGGGGACGGTTAGCACAGATACGCAGTATTTT. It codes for CSVARGTVSTDTQYF.

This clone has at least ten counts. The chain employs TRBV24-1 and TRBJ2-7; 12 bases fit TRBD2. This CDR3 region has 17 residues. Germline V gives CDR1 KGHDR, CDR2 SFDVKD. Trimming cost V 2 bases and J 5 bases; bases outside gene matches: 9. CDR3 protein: CATSDSTGTSGLHEQYF. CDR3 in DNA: TGTGCCACCAGTGATTCGACAGGGACTAGCGGGTTACACGAGCAGTACTTC.

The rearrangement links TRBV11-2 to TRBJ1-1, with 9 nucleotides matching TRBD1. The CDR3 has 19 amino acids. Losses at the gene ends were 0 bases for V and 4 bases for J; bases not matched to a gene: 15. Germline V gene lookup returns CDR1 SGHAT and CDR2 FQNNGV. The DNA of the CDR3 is TGTGCCAGCAGCTTAGAAATCGGGACAGGGTTGGGTGTAGTCACTGAAGCTTTCTTT. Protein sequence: CASSLEIGTGLGVVTEAFF.

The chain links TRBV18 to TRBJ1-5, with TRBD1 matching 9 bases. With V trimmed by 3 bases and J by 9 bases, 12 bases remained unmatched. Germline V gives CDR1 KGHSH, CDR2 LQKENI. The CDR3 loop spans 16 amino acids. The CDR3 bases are TGTGCCAGCTCACCTGCGACGCCGGGACAGGGAACGCCCCAGCATTTT. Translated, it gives CASSPATPGQGTPQHF.

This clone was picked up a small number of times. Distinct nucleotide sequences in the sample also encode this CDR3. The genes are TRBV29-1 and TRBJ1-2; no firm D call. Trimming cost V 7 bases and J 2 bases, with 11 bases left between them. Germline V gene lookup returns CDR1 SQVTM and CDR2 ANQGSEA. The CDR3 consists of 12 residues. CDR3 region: CSGSGGNYGYTF. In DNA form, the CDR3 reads TGCAGCGGATCCGGAGGAAACTATGGCTACACCTTC.

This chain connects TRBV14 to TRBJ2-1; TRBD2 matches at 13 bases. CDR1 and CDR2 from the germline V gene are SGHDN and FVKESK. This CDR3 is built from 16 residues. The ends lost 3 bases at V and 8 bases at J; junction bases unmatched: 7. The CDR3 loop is CASSHGLAGVKDEQFF. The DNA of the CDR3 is TGTGCCAGCAGCCACGGACTAGCGGGAGTTAAGGATGAGCAGTTCTTC.

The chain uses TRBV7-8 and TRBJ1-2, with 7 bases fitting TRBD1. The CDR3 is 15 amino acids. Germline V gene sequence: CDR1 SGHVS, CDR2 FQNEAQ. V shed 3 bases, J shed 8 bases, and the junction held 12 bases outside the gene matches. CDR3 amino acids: CASSLDRSYLGGYTF. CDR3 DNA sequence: TGTGCCAGCAGCTTGGACAGGTCCTATCTCGGGGGCTACACCTTC.

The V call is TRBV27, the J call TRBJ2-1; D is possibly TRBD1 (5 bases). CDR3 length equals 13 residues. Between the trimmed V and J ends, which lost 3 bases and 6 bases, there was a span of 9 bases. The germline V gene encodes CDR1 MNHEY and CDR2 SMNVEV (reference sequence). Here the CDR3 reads CASSFRRVNEQFF. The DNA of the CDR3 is TGTGCCAGCAGTTTTCGCAGGGTCAATGAGCAGTTCTTC.

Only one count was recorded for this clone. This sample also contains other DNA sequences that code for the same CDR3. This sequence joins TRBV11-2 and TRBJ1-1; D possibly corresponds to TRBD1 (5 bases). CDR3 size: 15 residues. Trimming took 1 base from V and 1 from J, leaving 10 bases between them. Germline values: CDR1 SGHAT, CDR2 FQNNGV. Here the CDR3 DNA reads TGTGCCAGCAGCTTAGTTGGGGGGACGAACACTGAAGCTTTCTTT. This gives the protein CASSLVGGTNTEAFF.

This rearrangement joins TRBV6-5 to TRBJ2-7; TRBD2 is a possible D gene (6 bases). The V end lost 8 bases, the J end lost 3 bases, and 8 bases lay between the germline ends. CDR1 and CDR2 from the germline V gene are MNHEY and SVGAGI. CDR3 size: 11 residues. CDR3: CASARDYEQYF. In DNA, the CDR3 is TGTGCCAGCGCGCGGGACTACGAGCAGTACTTC.

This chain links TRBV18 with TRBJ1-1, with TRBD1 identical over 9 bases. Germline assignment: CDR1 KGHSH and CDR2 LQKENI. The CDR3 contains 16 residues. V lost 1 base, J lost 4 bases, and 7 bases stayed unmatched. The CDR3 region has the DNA TGTGCCAGCTCACCACAGGGACAGGGTATCGGCACTGAAGCTTTCTTT. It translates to CASSPQGQGIGTEAFF.

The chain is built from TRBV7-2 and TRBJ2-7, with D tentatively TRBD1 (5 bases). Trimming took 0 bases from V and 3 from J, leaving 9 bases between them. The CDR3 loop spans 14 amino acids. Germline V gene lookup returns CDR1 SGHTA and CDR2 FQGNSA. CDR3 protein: CASSLARQNYEQYF. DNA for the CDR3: TGTGCCAGCAGCTTAGCCCGACAGAACTACGAGCAGTACTTC.

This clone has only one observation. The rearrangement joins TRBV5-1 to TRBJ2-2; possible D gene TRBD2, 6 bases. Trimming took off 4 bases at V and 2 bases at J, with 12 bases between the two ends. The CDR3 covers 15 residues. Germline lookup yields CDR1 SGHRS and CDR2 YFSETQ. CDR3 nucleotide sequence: TGCGCCAGCAGCCCAACTACTAGCAACACCGGGGAGCTGTTTTTT. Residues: CASSPTTSNTGELFF.

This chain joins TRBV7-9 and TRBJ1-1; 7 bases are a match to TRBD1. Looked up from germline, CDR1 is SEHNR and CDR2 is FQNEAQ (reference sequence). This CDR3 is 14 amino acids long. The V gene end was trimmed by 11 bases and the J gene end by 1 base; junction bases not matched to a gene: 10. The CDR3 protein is CAGGRGTENTEAFF. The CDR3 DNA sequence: TGTGCCGGGGGCCGAGGGACAGAGAACACTGAAGCTTTCTTT.

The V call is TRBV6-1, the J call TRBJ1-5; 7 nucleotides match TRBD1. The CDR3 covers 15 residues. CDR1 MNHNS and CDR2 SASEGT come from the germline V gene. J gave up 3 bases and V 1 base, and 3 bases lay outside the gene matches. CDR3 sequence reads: CASSEEDRFNQPQHF. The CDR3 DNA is TGTGCCAGCAGTGAAGAGGACAGGTTCAATCAGCCCCAGCATTTT.

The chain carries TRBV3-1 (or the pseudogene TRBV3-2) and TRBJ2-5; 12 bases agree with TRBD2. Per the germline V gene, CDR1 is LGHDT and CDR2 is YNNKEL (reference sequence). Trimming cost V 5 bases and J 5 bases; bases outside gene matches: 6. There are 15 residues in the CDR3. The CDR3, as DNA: TGTGCCAGCAGCTACGGGACTAGCGGGTCGGAGACCCAGTACTTC. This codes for CASSYGTSGSETQYF.

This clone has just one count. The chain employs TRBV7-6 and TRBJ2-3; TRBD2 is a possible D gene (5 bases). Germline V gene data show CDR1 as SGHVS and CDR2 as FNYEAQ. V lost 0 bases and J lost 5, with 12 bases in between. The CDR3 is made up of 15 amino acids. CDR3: CASSLAGLPLDTQYF. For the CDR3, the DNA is TGTGCCAGCAGCTTAGCAGGACTGCCATTAGATACGCAGTATTTT.

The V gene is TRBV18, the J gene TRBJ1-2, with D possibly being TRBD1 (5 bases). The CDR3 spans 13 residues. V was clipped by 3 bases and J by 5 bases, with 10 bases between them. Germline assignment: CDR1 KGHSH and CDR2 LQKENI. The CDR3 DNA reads TGTGCCAGCTCACCTTCGGGGGAGTATGGCTACACCTTC. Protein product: CASSPSGEYGYTF. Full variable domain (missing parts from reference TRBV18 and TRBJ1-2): NAGVMQNPRHLVRRRGQEARLRCSPMKGHSHVYWYRQLPEEGLKFMVYLQKENIIDESGMPKERFSAEFPKEGPSILRIQQVVRGDSAAYFCASSPSGEYGYTFGSGTRLTVV.

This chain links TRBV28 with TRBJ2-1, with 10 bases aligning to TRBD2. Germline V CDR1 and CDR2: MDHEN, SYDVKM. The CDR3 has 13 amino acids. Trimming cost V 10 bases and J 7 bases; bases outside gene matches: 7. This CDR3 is CATLAGAVNEQFF. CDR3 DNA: TGTGCCACCCTAGCGGGAGCAGTTAATGAGCAGTTCTTC. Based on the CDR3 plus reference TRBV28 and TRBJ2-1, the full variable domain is DVKVTQSSRYLVKRTGEKVFLECVQDMDHENMFWYRQDPGLGLRLIYFSYDVKMKEKGDIPEGYSVSREKKERFSLILESASTNQTSMYLCATLAGAVNEQFFGPGTRLTVL.

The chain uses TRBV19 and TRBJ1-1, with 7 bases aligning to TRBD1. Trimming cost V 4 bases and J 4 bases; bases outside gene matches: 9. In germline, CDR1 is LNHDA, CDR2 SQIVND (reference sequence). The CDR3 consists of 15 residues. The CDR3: CASSSLGQPTTEAFF. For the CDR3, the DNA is TGTGCCAGTAGTAGCTTGGGACAGCCTACCACTGAAGCTTTCTTT.

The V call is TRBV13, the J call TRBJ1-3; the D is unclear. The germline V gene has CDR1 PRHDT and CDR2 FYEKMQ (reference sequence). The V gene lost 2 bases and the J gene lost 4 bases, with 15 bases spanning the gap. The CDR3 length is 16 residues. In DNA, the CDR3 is TGTGCCAGCAGCTTACAGCTACCAGGTTGGGGAAACACCATATATTTT. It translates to CASSLQLPGWGNTIYF. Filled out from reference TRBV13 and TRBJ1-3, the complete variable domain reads AAGVIQSPRHLIKEKRETATLKCYPIPRHDTVYWYQQGPGQDPQFLISFYEKMQSDKGSIPDRFSAQQFSDYHSELNMSSLELGDSALYFCASSLQLPGWGNTIYFGEGSWLTVV.

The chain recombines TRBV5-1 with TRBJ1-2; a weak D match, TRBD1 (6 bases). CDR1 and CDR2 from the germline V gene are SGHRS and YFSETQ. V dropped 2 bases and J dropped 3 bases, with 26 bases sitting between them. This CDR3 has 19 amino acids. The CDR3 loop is CASSFGPDRPFSLYYGYTF. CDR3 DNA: TGCGCCAGCAGCTTCGGTCCCGACAGGCCCTTTAGTCTGTACTATGGCTACACCTTC.

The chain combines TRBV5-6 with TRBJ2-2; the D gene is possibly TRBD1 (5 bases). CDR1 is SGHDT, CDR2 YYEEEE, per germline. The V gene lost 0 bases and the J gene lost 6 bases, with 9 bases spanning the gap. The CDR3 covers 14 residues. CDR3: CASSLGQGPGELFF. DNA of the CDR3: TGTGCCAGCAGCTTGGGGCAGGGTCCCGGGGAGCTGTTTTTT.

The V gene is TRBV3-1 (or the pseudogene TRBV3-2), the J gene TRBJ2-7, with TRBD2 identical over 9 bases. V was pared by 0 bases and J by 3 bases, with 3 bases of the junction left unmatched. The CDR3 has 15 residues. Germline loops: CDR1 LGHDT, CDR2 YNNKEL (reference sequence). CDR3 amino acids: CASSQDLAGVYEQYF. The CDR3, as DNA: TGTGCCAGCAGCCAAGATTTAGCGGGGGTCTACGAGCAGTACTTC.